The clone carrying this T cell receptor (beta chain) was seen at least ten times. Its cognate antigen is unknown. The sample is drawn from a study of T cells in Graves' hyperthyroidism and ophthalmopathy. CDR3 length: 12 residues. CDR1 is MDHEN and CDR2 is SYDVKM in the germline V gene. Trimming removed 6 bases from V and 9 bases from J; junction bases left unmatched: 2. Amplification of TCR beta CDR3 regions used RNA as the template. The HTBI set primed first-round TCR CDR3 RT-PCR. TCRdb re-analysed the multiplex PCR reads in MiXCR, keeping a single row per CDR3 protein. The sample carries under 650,000 distinct CDR3 sequences, around 15% recorded once. Overall study findings and caveats: Blood also carried most thyroid clonotypes expanded above 0.001. Model predictions of ophthalmopathy came a median around 7.1 months before onset.

This clonotype was obtained from a woman aged 30 to 39 with Graves' hyperthyroidism. The V and J genes are TRBV28 and TRBJ2-6; TRBD1 agrees at 7 bases. Sequenced material: blood. The CDR3 nucleotides read TGTGCCAGCAGGGACAGGATCAACGTCCTGACTTTC. It encodes CASRDRINVLTF.